The 14 T cell receptor beta chains listed next were all sequenced from one sample in a study of blood T cell repertoires in COVID-19. Repertoires were generated with immunoSEQ multiplex PCR, while TCRdb's copy carries only in-frame clones and drops some. The table includes 440,000 or so clones, 89% detected once. Sequencing was performed on peripheral blood. All receptors come from a woman in her 40s with COVID-19, enrolled during active disease.

Points on this clone: The junction departs from the called germline gene at one end, perhaps through a read error. The gene calls are TRBV7-9 and TRBJ2-7, with TRBD1 matching 8 bases. The CDR3 extends over 13 amino acids. Germline V gives CDR1 SEHNR, CDR2 FQNEAQ (reference sequence). CDR3 in DNA: TGTGCCAGCCAGGGGGCTCCCTCCCTCGTTCGGCACTTC. Translating gives CASQGAPSLVRHF.

This chain uses TRBV27 with TRBJ1-2; no reliable D call. The CDR3 is 13 amino acids. Germline CDR1 is MNHEY and CDR2 is SMNVEV (reference sequence). V lost 4 bases, J lost 4 bases, and 10 bases lay in between. CDR3 loop: CASSSLRVYGYTF. The CDR3 DNA sequence: TGTGCCAGCAGTTCCCTGAGGGTCTATGGCTACACCTTC.

The chain combines TRBV3-1 (or the pseudogene TRBV3-2) with TRBJ1-2; D gene uncertain. Between the trimmed V and J ends, which lost 3 bases and 0 bases, there was a span of 8 bases. This CDR3 is built from 14 residues. Germline V lookup: CDR1 LGHDT, CDR2 YNNKEL (reference sequence). Written as DNA, the CDR3 is TGTGCCAGCAGCCACGGCAGGCCTAACTATGGCTACACCTTC. It specifies CASSHGRPNYGYTF.

The V and J genes are TRBV6-6 and TRBJ1-3; D remains unclear. The CDR3 length is 15 residues. Germline CDR1 MNHNY, CDR2 SVGAGI (reference sequence). V dropped 6 bases and J dropped 3 bases, with 15 bases sitting between them. CDR3 sequence (DNA): TGTGCCAGCAGCTTCGGTTGGGAGGGTGGAAACACCATATATTTT. Its translation is CASSFGWEGGNTIYF.

The V and J genes are TRBV29-1 and TRBJ1-4, with D perhaps matching TRBD1 (5 bases). Germline V gene data show CDR1 as SQVTM and CDR2 as ANQGSEA. The CDR3 runs 15 residues. V lost 4 bases and J lost 0, with 12 bases in between. In DNA form, the CDR3 reads TGCAGCGTTGGAGAGGGGACTTCAACTAATGAAAAACTGTTTTTT. This sequence encodes CSVGEGTSTNEKLFF.

The chain is built from TRBV7-9 and TRBJ2-7, with TRBD2 identical over 10 bases. After removal of 4 bases from V and 3 bases from J, the junction contained 15 bases not matched to a gene. The CDR3 runs 18 residues. Germline V gives CDR1 SEHNR, CDR2 FQNEAQ (reference sequence). CDR3 sequence: CASSSTAALAGVGYEQYF. The CDR3 nucleotides read TGTGCCAGCAGCTCAACCGCCGCCCTAGCGGGAGTGGGCTACGAGCAGTACTTC.

The CDR3 coding sequence is TGTGCCAGCAGCTCCGGACAGACGGCAGATACGCAGTATTTT. This sequence encodes CASSSGQTADTQYF. V and J are TRBV7-9 and TRBJ2-3; possibly TRBD1 for D (6 bases). V lost 4 bases to trimming and J lost 4 bases, with 12 bases between them. Germline V lookup: CDR1 SEHNR, CDR2 FQNEAQ (reference sequence). The CDR3 covers 14 residues.

The rearrangement uses TRBV3-1 (or the pseudogene TRBV3-2) and TRBJ2-1; 14 nucleotides agree with TRBD2. Germline V gives CDR1 LGHDT, CDR2 YNNKEL (reference sequence). The ends lost 11 bases at V and 10 bases at J; junction bases unmatched: 19. The CDR3 length is 17 residues. CDR3 residues: CACTGTSGRASAEEQFF. CDR3 DNA sequence: TGTGCCTGCACCGGGACTAGCGGGAGAGCCTCGGCTGAGGAGCAGTTCTTC.

The chain links TRBV7-2 to TRBJ1-3; tentative D call: TRBD1 (6 bases). This CDR3 spans 16 amino acids. Germline V gene sequence: CDR1 SGHTA, CDR2 FQGNSA. Trimming took off 5 bases at V and 2 bases at J, with 16 bases between the two ends. The CDR3 region has the DNA TGTGCCAGCAGCCAACAGGGTCGAGGAGCTGGAAACACCATATATTTT. As protein: CASSQQGRGAGNTIYF.

V usage is TRBV27 and J usage is TRBJ1-2; the D gene is possibly TRBD1 (6 bases). With 5 bases removed from V and 1 base from J, the gap between germline ends came to 8 bases. Germline V gene data show CDR1 as MNHEY and CDR2 as SMNVEV (reference sequence). This CDR3 spans 13 amino acids. For the CDR3, the DNA is TGTGCCAGCAGTCCAGGGGATAACTATGGCTACACCTTC. The encoded protein is CASSPGDNYGYTF.

The genes are TRBV28 and TRBJ1-2; 8 nucleotides agree with TRBD1. From germline, CDR1 is MDHEN and CDR2 SYDVKM. After removal of 3 bases from V and 6 bases from J, the junction contained 3 bases not matched to a gene. This CDR3 contains 13 residues. CDR3 protein: CASSFMTGDGYTF. Written as DNA, the CDR3 is TGTGCCAGCAGTTTCATGACAGGGGATGGCTACACCTTC.

The chain joins TRBV1 to TRBJ2-3; the table assigns TRBD2, which was not confirmed against the DNA. TRBV1 has pseudogene status. The CDR3 contains 18 residues. The CDR3 DNA follows: TGCACCAGCAGCCAAGCCCCCTCTGGGCGGGAGGGCACAGATACGCAGTATTTT. Translated: CTSSQAPSGREGTDTQYF.

This clone was seen a handful of times. This chain connects TRBV7-8 to TRBJ1-4; TRBD1 might be the D (5 bases). V was shortened by 5 bases and J by 8 bases, with 15 bases between the two germline ends. The CDR3 runs to 14 residues. Germline CDR1 reads SGHVS; CDR2 reads FQNEAQ. The CDR3 sequence: CASSRGQGGEKLFF. In DNA, the CDR3 is TGTGCCAGCAGCCGAGGGCAGGGTGGGGAAAAACTGTTTTTT.

Here the CDR3 reads CASSGTANNNSPLHF. In DNA form, the CDR3 reads TGTGCCAGCAGTGGTACAGCAAACAATAATTCACCCCTCCACTTT. V is TRBV28 and J is TRBJ1-6; no reliable D call. Trimming removed 5 bases at V and 5 bases at J, with 13 bases between. This CDR3 is 15 amino acids long. Germline-derived CDR1 and CDR2 are MDHEN and SYDVKM.